This TCR beta chain appears in the sequencing data of a study of T cells in Graves' hyperthyroidism and ophthalmopathy (dated by TCRdb to 2018 to 2020). Regarding the research as a whole: Peripheral blood was collected at initial diagnosis, before any treatment. In addition, the study compared T-cell repertoires in thyroid tissue and in blood from roughly six Graves' hyperthyroidism patients. To identify distinguishing TCR V-J signatures, a discovery cohort of around 100 patients was used, comprising 40 to 45 with Graves' ophthalmopathy and some 60 with stable Graves' hyperthyroidism. According to the paper, TCR Vbeta CDR3 sequencing was carried out on approximately 140 peripheral blood samples, which came from fewer than 50 ophthalmopathy, 75 or so hyperthyroidism and roughly 17 progressor patients. The approximately 90 discovery patients were randomly split 7:3 into training and test sets. Prospective prediction of ophthalmopathy was tested in an independent validation cohort consisting of roughly 20 hyperthyroidism patients and more than 15 patients who later progressed to ophthalmopathy. After blood sampling, hyperthyroidism patients were treated with methimazole at a starting dose of 30 mg daily, and ophthalmopathy patients were treated with high-dose intravenous methylprednisolone.

Broad study findings and their caveats: Ophthalmopathy was separated from stable hyperthyroidism by a 13 V-J signature model, with 85% to 90% sensitivity and just over 81% specificity obtained in cross-validation and 80%/75% obtained in testing. Sample size was not statistically predetermined, and investigators were not blinded to group allocation. Most expanded thyroid clonotypes (frequency above 0.001) were also found in blood, which suggests that blood repertoires may mirror thyroid immune responses. In validation, the model predicted progression to ophthalmopathy a median of about 5.9 months before onset, with about 67% sensitivity and 72.22% specificity.

This clonotype was seen a handful of times. Its antigen remains unidentified. Nothing much larger sits one base from this clone, and base qualities are not available. Moderately to severely active disease, a Clinical Activity Score of at least 3, a NOSPECS grade of at least 4, and a duration under 3 months were present in ophthalmopathy patients. The study excluded patients with uncontrolled infections, other autoimmune diseases, pregnancy or lactation. Diagnoses relied on clinical symptoms, serum thyroxine and TRAb, thyroid ultrasound and orbital computed tomography. Ficoll-Paque density gradient centrifugation was used to isolate PBMCs from 10 ml of fresh peripheral blood. Total RNA was extracted using Trizol reagent, and RNA quality was assessed on an Agilent 2100 Bioanalyzer. The TCR beta CDR3 regions were amplified from the RNA transcripts. A first-round RT-PCR of the TCR CDR3 used the HTBI primer set with the Qiagen OneStep RT-PCR kit. A second multiplex PCR round built the libraries, followed by size selection and purification. Paired-end sequencing of the libraries was performed with 100 bp reads on an Illumina HiSeq2000. In the paper's pipeline: SOAPnuke was used to process the raw data, throwing out any read that contained adapters or uncalled bases, had a mean Phred below 15, or lacked an exact constant-primer or identifier match. COPE v1.2.5 was used to merge high-quality paired reads, and clonotypes were defined as unique nucleotide sequences. MiTCR v1.1 was used to align clonotypes to the IMGT TRBV, TRBD and TRBJ reference segments. The analysis was restricted to V-J combinations with a frequency above 0.0001, which together covered roughly 99% of the repertoires. A TCS score was defined as the ratio of F50 (clonal expansion) to E x V (chaos), with BLOSUM62-based TCRdist applied between CDR3 peptides within each V-J. Welch's t-statistics and random forest reduced roughly 500 V-J features to about 12, which were used in a naive Bayes classifier (R e1071). TCRdb trimmed the raw reads at Q25, called clones with MiXCR and kept productive beta chains. Rows matching on CDR3 protein sequence are summarized as one entry with the most common DNA and genes. For this entry, the V and J calls and clone size follow TCRdb and not the study's own pipeline. The sample yields some 580,000 distinct CDR3 sequences; approximately 15% were counted once. The top ten hold roughly 3% of the sample.

Sequenced sample: blood. The clonotype originates from a woman in her 40s with Graves' ophthalmopathy.

The CDR3 reads as follows: CASSLMGDLNEQFF. The DNA sequence is given as TGTGCCAGCAGCCTGATGGGAGATCTCAATGAGCAGTTCTTC. The chain is assembled from TRBV3-1 and TRBJ2-1; the D segment could be TRBD2, given 5 matching bases. As encoded in the germline V gene (reference sequence), CDR1 is LGHDT while CDR2 is YNNKEL. The CDR3 goes from the cysteine to the phenylalanine over 14 residues. Of the read, only the CDR3 DNA is kept; its 42 bases are in frame from base 1. V lost 4 bases and J lost 6 bases; the stretch between them is 13 bases long.